Detailed here is one T cell receptor (beta chain). Its antigen is unknown. The entry originates in a study of cytomegalovirus exposure and HLA in healthy donors. Study-wide findings and caveats: Some V segments (TRBV6-2 and TRBV6-3 among them) were excluded as indistinguishable. With later analysis, a missense DCLRE1C variant became linked to TCR beta V- and J-gene trimming. Clonal expansion was found to be greater in HLA-associated TCR beta chains than in equally common others in a later analysis. Another analysis was done later, and it associated 15,000 or so TCR beta sequences with HLA alleles at 0.05 false discovery rate.

Amplification used 60 Vbeta primers and 13 Jbeta primers. TCRdb's table, derived via immunoSEQ multiplex PCR, lists solely in-frame clones and lacks some. The sample comprises around 200,000 clones, about three quarters of which are singletons, and around 16% rests with the top ten. The CDR3 length is 15 residues. CDR1 is ENHRY, CDR2 SYGVKD, per germline. Losses at the gene ends were 4 bases for V and 2 bases for J; bases not matched to a gene: 5. Sequenced sample: PBMCs. This chain uses TRBV10-3 with TRBJ1-2; 9 positions agree with TRBD1. This TCR came from a man aged 35 to 55 in good health and CMV-seronegative. DNA for the CDR3: TGTGCCATCAGTGCGGGACAGGGTGTGAACTATGGCTACACCTTC. The encoded protein is CAISAGQGVNYGYTF.